The entry below gives a single TCR beta chain sequence along with its context. As yet, its antigen is unknown. V gave up 4 bases and J gave up 0 bases; unmatched junction bases: 6. CDR1 is SGHDT, CDR2 YYEEEE, per germline. This CDR3 spans 16 amino acids. The sample's time point: peripheral blood 6 weeks after treatment start. The table came from immunoSEQ multiplex PCR; TCRdb's copy has only in-frame clones and leaves some out. Among around 48,000 clones listed, approximately 84% were seen once. This entry comes from a study of PD-L1 blockade in urothelial cancer. Study-level information: In about 2014 therapy began: atezolizumab 1,200 mg intravenously every 3 weeks. Males with urothelial cancer arising in the bladder constituted about 85% of the roughly 29 patients. As for prior chemotherapy regimens, patients had received 0 to 3.

Whole-study results and caveats: Tumor-associated TCR clones expanded more in blood at 3 weeks in patients with durable benefit.

Specimen: PBMCs, collected around atezolizumab (anti-PD-L1) treatment. The V gene is TRBV5-6, the J gene TRBJ2-3, with 9 bases matching TRBD1. The sequence was obtained from a man aged 60 to 69 with urothelial cancer. DNA for the CDR3: TGTGCCAGCAGCCAGGGACAGGGCGCTAGCACAGATACGCAGTATTTT. Protein: CASSQGQGASTDTQYF.